This is a list of T cell receptor beta chains from one sample in a study of T cell repertoires in aging, cancer and after chemotherapy. TCRdb re-analysed the multiplex PCR reads in MiXCR, keeping a single row per CDR3 protein. Of 2,000 or so distinct CDR3 sequences listed, 64% are singletons. Source material: blood. These receptors were taken from a human donor with a solid tumor. CDR3s include the opening cysteine and the closing phenylalanine or tryptophan. D genes are given only for firm matches. Not every row has a clone size; where given, it reads once, few, many or a size class.

v_call: TRBV19; d_call: .; j_call: TRBJ2-4; clone_size: .; cdr3_aa: CASSRDGFLAKNIQYF; cdr3_nt: TGTGCCAGTAGTAGGGACGGCTTCTTGGCCAAAAACATTCAGTACTTC
v_call: TRBV20-1; d_call: TRBD1; j_call: TRBJ2-7; clone_size: .; cdr3_aa: CSARGTGTYEQYF; cdr3_nt: TGCAGTGCTAGAGGGACAGGGACCTACGAGCAGTACTTC
v_call: TRBV11-2; d_call: .; j_call: TRBJ2-7; clone_size: .; cdr3_aa: CASSLGDHEQYF; cdr3_nt: TGTGCCAGCAGCTTAGGGGATCACGAGCAGTACTTC
v_call: TRBV7-6; d_call: .; j_call: TRBJ1-2; clone_size: few; cdr3_aa: CASSLVSAATGANYGYTF; cdr3_nt: TGTGCCAGCAGCTTAGTATCGGCAGCGACCGGGGCTAACTATGGCTACACCTTC
v_call: TRBV7-2; d_call: .; j_call: TRBJ2-1; clone_size: .; cdr3_aa: CASTLPSESYNEQFF; cdr3_nt: TGTGCCAGCACATTGCCTAGCGAGAGTTACAATGAGCAGTTCTTC
v_call: TRBV6-5; d_call: .; j_call: TRBJ1-2; clone_size: .; cdr3_aa: CASSPQGGGYYGYTF; cdr3_nt: TGTGCCAGCAGCCCACAAGGGGGGGGCTACTATGGCTACACCTTC
v_call: TRBV6-5; d_call: TRBD1; j_call: TRBJ1-2; clone_size: few; cdr3_aa: CASSYSTGGYGYTF; cdr3_nt: TGTGCCAGCAGTTACTCAACAGGGGGCTATGGCTACACCTTC
v_call: TRBV14; d_call: .; j_call: TRBJ2-7; clone_size: .; cdr3_aa: CASSQEIREQYF; cdr3_nt: TGTGCCAGCAGCCAAGAAATCAGGGAGCAGTACTTC
v_call: TRBV12-3/TRBV12-4; d_call: TRBD1; j_call: TRBJ2-7; clone_size: .; cdr3_aa: CASSLGTGGNEQYF; cdr3_nt: TGTGCCAGCAGTTTAGGGACAGGGGGGAACGAGCAGTACTTC
v_call: TRBV6-5; d_call: .; j_call: TRBJ2-1; clone_size: .; cdr3_aa: CASSLSLGSYNEQFF; cdr3_nt: TGTGCCAGCAGTCTAAGTCTTGGCTCCTACAATGAGCAGTTCTTC
v_call: TRBV6-5; d_call: TRBD1; j_call: TRBJ1-2; clone_size: .; cdr3_aa: CASSNDREGNYGYTF; cdr3_nt: TGTGCCAGCAGTAATGACAGGGAAGGGAACTATGGCTACACCTTC
v_call: TRBV6-5; d_call: TRBD2; j_call: TRBJ2-5; clone_size: .; cdr3_aa: CASSYLAGGRETQYF; cdr3_nt: TGTGCCAGCAGTTACCTTGCGGGGGGGCGAGAGACCCAGTACTTC
v_call: TRBV5-4; d_call: .; j_call: TRBJ2-7; clone_size: .; cdr3_aa: CASSLGRETEQYF; cdr3_nt: TGTGCCAGCAGCTTGGGGAGGGAGACCGAGCAGTACTTC
v_call: TRBV6-5; d_call: .; j_call: TRBJ2-7; clone_size: .; cdr3_aa: CASSLPGHGVSYEQYF; cdr3_nt: TGTGCCAGCAGTTTACCTGGACATGGGGTATCCTACGAGCAGTACTTC
v_call: TRBV28; d_call: .; j_call: TRBJ1-3; clone_size: once; cdr3_aa: CASTFQGEGNTIYF; cdr3_nt: TGTGCCAGTACATTTCAGGGAGAAGGAAACACCATATATTTT
v_call: TRBV30; d_call: .; j_call: TRBJ2-2; clone_size: large; cdr3_aa: CAWSVWGAGELFF; cdr3_nt: TGTGCCTGGAGTGTATGGGGGGCCGGGGAGCTGTTTTTT
v_call: TRBV20-1; d_call: .; j_call: TRBJ1-4; clone_size: .; cdr3_aa: CSASLPRDPRSKLFF; cdr3_nt: TGCAGTGCTAGCCTCCCCCGGGACCCTCGATCAAAACTGTTTTTT
v_call: TRBV27; d_call: .; j_call: TRBJ2-3; clone_size: .; cdr3_aa: CASSLRPGRTDTQYF; cdr3_nt: TGTGCCAGCAGTCTCCGGCCTGGACGCACAGATACGCAGTATTTT
v_call: TRBV7-9; d_call: TRBD1; j_call: TRBJ2-3; clone_size: .; cdr3_aa: CASSHRGPDTQYF; cdr3_nt: TGTGCCAGCAGCCACAGGGGCCCAGATACGCAGTATTTT
v_call: TRBV15; d_call: TRBD2; j_call: TRBJ2-7; clone_size: hyperexpanded; cdr3_aa: CATSREGVAGQTYEQYF; cdr3_nt: TGTGCCACCAGCAGAGAAGGGGTAGCGGGCCAGACCTACGAGCAGTACTTC
v_call: TRBV6-5; d_call: .; j_call: TRBJ2-3; clone_size: .; cdr3_aa: CASKDTGSTDTQYF; cdr3_nt: TGTGCCAGCAAGGACACAGGAAGCACAGATACGCAGTATTTT
v_call: TRBV27; d_call: .; j_call: TRBJ1-5; clone_size: .; cdr3_aa: CASSWEGTQPQHF; cdr3_nt: TGTGCCAGCAGTTGGGAGGGAACTCAGCCCCAGCATTTT
v_call: TRBV4-2; d_call: .; j_call: TRBJ1-2; clone_size: .; cdr3_aa: CASSQERGGNYGYTF; cdr3_nt: TGTGCCAGCAGCCAAGAACGAGGGGGGAACTATGGCTACACCTTC
v_call: TRBV6-2/TRBV6-3; d_call: .; j_call: TRBJ1-2; clone_size: .; cdr3_aa: CASSYGQWNGYTF; cdr3_nt: TGTGCCAGCAGTTACGGGCAGTGGAATGGCTACACCTTC
v_call: TRBV11-2; d_call: .; j_call: TRBJ1-5; clone_size: large; cdr3_aa: CASSLDMNQPQHF; cdr3_nt: TGTGCCAGCAGCTTAGATATGAATCAGCCCCAGCATTTT
v_call: TRBV7-9; d_call: .; j_call: TRBJ1-2; clone_size: .; cdr3_aa: CASTMIWTDMRGYGYTF; cdr3_nt: TGTGCCAGCACCATGATTTGGACCGATATGAGGGGATATGGCTACACCTTC
v_call: TRBV29-1; d_call: .; j_call: TRBJ1-5; clone_size: few; cdr3_aa: CSVEGTVGQPQHF; cdr3_nt: TGCAGCGTTGAAGGGACAGTCGGTCAGCCCCAGCATTTT
v_call: TRBV7-9; d_call: .; j_call: TRBJ1-1; clone_size: .; cdr3_aa: CASSYRADTEAFF; cdr3_nt: TGTGCCAGCAGCTACCGGGCGGACACTGAAGCTTTCTTT